Listed here is a single T cell receptor (beta chain). The antigen remains undetermined. This CDR3 has 13 residues. The V gene's germline CDR1 is GTSNPN and CDR2 SVGIG (reference sequence). Trimming removed 4 bases at V and 0 bases at J, with 10 bases between. These data originate in a study of T cells after posttransplantation cyclophosphamide. Cells defined as naive were viable CD3+CD4+ or CD3+CD8+ and CCR7+CD45RA+CD45RO-CD95-CD27+CD28+. Whole-study findings and limits: Later blood repertoires were often dominated by clones from the donor CD8+ memory compartment.

Here immunoSEQ multiplex PCR was the method, and the copy in TCRdb shows in-frame clones only, minus some. The sample lists about 16,000 clones, less than 95% seen once, with 0.27% in the top ten. The chain has TRBV30 and TRBJ2-7; D ambiguous. Sample: naive CD4+ T cells sorted from blood. This TCR came from a woman between 50 and 59 years old in good health and a related stem cell transplant donor. CDR3 in amino acids: CAWNRRVSYEQYF. DNA of the CDR3: TGTGCCTGGAATAGACGGGTCTCCTACGAGCAGTACTTC.